A single TCR beta chain is shown here with its context. With 6 bases removed from V and 3 bases from J, the gap between germline ends came to 18 bases. The germline V gene has CDR1 LGHNA and CDR2 YSLEER. This CDR3 has 15 amino acids. The data were obtained in a study of Graves' ophthalmopathy and Graves' hyperthyroidism. Transcripts of RNA were the source for amplifying TCR beta CDR3 regions. RT-PCR with HTBI primers came first, then second-round multiplex PCR. TCRdb re-called the multiplex PCR reads with MiXCR, one entry per CDR3 protein. This sample yields some 350,000 distinct CDR3 sequences, of which about 18% are seen a single time; roughly 2.3% belongs to the top ten.

The clonotype originates from an adult woman with stable Graves' hyperthyroidism. Material for sequencing was peripheral blood. The gene calls are TRBV4-3 and TRBJ2-7, with D perhaps being TRBD1 or TRBD2 (5 bases each). CDR3 loop: CASRKSRDRYYEQYF. CDR3 nucleotides: TGCGCCAGCAGAAAGTCGAGGGACCGATACTACGAGCAGTACTTC.